The rows below give T cell receptor beta chains drawn from one sample of a study of blood T cell repertoires in COVID-19. Libraries were prepared by immunoSEQ multiplex PCR; TCRdb keeps only in-frame clonotypes and omits some of them. The sample includes approximately 180,000 clones, 90% of them seen just once. Sample: peripheral blood. Receptor source: a man between 50 and 59 years old with acute or convalescent COVID-19. The CDR3 runs from the conserved cysteine through the conserved F or W. Fields, in order: J gene, V gene, clone size, D gene, CDR3 DNA, CDR3 protein. A D gene is named only where the DNA matches it firmly. Clone size appears in some rows only: once, few, many, or a class for an expanded clone.

j_gene: TRBJ2-7; v_gene: TRBV3-1/TRBV3-2; abundance: .; d_gene: TRBD2; CDR3nt: TGTGCCAGCAGCCCCGACCCTAGCGGGAGGTTTGACGAGCAGTACTTC; CDR3aa: CASSPDPSGRFDEQYF
j_gene: TRBJ2-2; v_gene: TRBV28; abundance: .; d_gene: .; CDR3nt: TGTGCCAGCAAGATAGGGGAACACACCGGGGAGCTGTTTTTT; CDR3aa: CASKIGEHTGELFF
j_gene: TRBJ2-5; v_gene: TRBV25-1; abundance: .; d_gene: TRBD1; CDR3nt: TGTGCCAGCAGTTATAATTCCGGGACAGGGGGATTCGAGACCCAGTACTTC; CDR3aa: CASSYNSGTGGFETQYF
j_gene: TRBJ2-3; v_gene: TRBV5-1; abundance: .; d_gene: TRBD1; CDR3nt: TGCGCCAGCAGCTTGGTCTCCGGACAGGGAACAGATACGCAGTATTTT; CDR3aa: CASSLVSGQGTDTQYF
j_gene: TRBJ2-7; v_gene: TRBV14; abundance: once; d_gene: TRBD1; CDR3nt: TGTGCCAGCAGCCAACTAAGGGGGACAGACCGCTACGAGCAGTACTTC; CDR3aa: CASSQLRGTDRYEQYF
j_gene: TRBJ2-2; v_gene: TRBV27; abundance: .; d_gene: .; CDR3nt: TGTGCCAGCAGTTTAGGTTCTACTAACACCGGGGAGCTGTTTTTT; CDR3aa: CASSLGSTNTGELFF
j_gene: TRBJ2-5; v_gene: TRBV15; abundance: .; d_gene: TRBD2; CDR3nt: TGTGCCACCAGCAGAGCGTTAGCGGGCGAGACCCAGTACTTC; CDR3aa: CATSRALAGETQYF
j_gene: TRBJ2-4; v_gene: TRBV9; abundance: .; d_gene: TRBD1; CDR3nt: TGTGCCAGCAGCTACCGGACAGGGTGGGAAAACATTCAGTACTTC; CDR3aa: CASSYRTGWENIQYF
j_gene: TRBJ2-1; v_gene: TRBV7-2; abundance: .; d_gene: TRBD2; CDR3nt: TGTGCCAGCAGCTTAGCGACAGGACTAGCGGGTGAGCAGTTCTTC; CDR3aa: CASSLATGLAGEQFF
j_gene: TRBJ2-1; v_gene: TRBV19; abundance: once; d_gene: TRBD1; CDR3nt: TGTGCCAGTAGTGCGACCGGGACAGGGGGTTACAATGAGCAGTTCTTC; CDR3aa: CASSATGTGGYNEQFF
j_gene: TRBJ2-5; v_gene: TRBV28; abundance: .; d_gene: .; CDR3nt: TGTGCCAGCAGTTCGCCTGGCGGGGAGACCCAGTACTTC; CDR3aa: CASSSPGGETQYF
j_gene: TRBJ1-1; v_gene: TRBV6-6; abundance: .; d_gene: TRBD1; CDR3nt: TGTGCCAGCAGTTACGGAGAGGGACAGCTGAACACTGAAGCTTTCTTT; CDR3aa: CASSYGEGQLNTEAFF
j_gene: TRBJ2-2; v_gene: TRBV28; abundance: .; d_gene: .; CDR3nt: TGTGCCAGCAGACCCCGTCTCTACAGGGTCACCGGGGAGCTGTTTTTT; CDR3aa: CASRPRLYRVTGELFF
j_gene: TRBJ2-2; v_gene: TRBV5-1; abundance: .; d_gene: TRBD2; CDR3nt: TGCGCCAGCAGCCCCCGACTAGCGGGACGTCCCGGGGAGCTGTTTTTT; CDR3aa: CASSPRLAGRPGELFF
j_gene: TRBJ1-2; v_gene: TRBV28; abundance: .; d_gene: .; CDR3nt: TGTGCCAGCAGTTTATCCGGACTCACGGAGAACTATGGCTACACCTTC; CDR3aa: CASSLSGLTENYGYTF
j_gene: TRBJ2-2; v_gene: TRBV6-4; abundance: .; d_gene: TRBD1; CDR3nt: TGTGCCAGCAGGGACCGGGACAGTCTATACACCGGGGAGCTGTTTTTT; CDR3aa: CASRDRDSLYTGELFF
j_gene: TRBJ2-1; v_gene: TRBV7-3; abundance: .; d_gene: .; CDR3nt: TGTGCCAGCAGCTTATTGGGGAGAGATGAGCAGTTCTTC; CDR3aa: CASSLLGRDEQFF
j_gene: TRBJ1-2; v_gene: TRBV19; abundance: few; d_gene: TRBD1; CDR3nt: TGTGCCAGTAGTCCCAAGTCGGTTCGGGCCCGACAGGGGAGTAATGGCTACACCTTC; CDR3aa: CASSPKSVRARQGSNGYTF
j_gene: TRBJ1-5; v_gene: TRBV6-2/TRBV6-3; abundance: .; d_gene: .; CDR3nt: TGTGCCAGCAGTTACTCTGGCAGGGGACGGCCCCAGCATTTT; CDR3aa: CASSYSGRGRPQHF
j_gene: TRBJ1-6; v_gene: TRBV28; abundance: .; d_gene: TRBD1; CDR3nt: TGTGCCAGCACCCCGACAGGGTCTAATTCACCCCTCCACTTT; CDR3aa: CASTPTGSNSPLHF
j_gene: TRBJ2-1; v_gene: TRBV7-2; abundance: .; d_gene: .; CDR3nt: TGTGCCAGCAGTGGGAACAGGGCCGTCGGTTTTGAGCAGTTCTTC; CDR3aa: CASSGNRAVGFEQFF
j_gene: TRBJ2-3; v_gene: TRBV29-1; abundance: .; d_gene: TRBD2; CDR3nt: TGCAGCGTTAAAGCGGGGACAGATACGCAGTATTTT; CDR3aa: CSVKAGTDTQYF
j_gene: TRBJ2-4; v_gene: TRBV4-2; abundance: .; d_gene: TRBD2; CDR3nt: TGTGCCAGCAGCCAAGATCCTAGCGGGGGCCTCGGCCCAAACATTCAGTACTTC; CDR3aa: CASSQDPSGGLGPNIQYF